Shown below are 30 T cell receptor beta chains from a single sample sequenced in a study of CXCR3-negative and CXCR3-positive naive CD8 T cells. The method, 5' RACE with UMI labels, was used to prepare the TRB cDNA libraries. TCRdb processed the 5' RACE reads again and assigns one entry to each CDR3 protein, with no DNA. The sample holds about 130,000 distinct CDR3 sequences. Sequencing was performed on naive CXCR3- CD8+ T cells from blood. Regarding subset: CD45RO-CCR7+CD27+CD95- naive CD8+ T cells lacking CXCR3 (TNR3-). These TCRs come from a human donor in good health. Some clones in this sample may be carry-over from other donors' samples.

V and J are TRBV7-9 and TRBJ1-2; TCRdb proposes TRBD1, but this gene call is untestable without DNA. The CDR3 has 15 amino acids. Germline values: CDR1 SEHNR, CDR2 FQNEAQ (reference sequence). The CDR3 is CASSVTGMTTIGYTF.

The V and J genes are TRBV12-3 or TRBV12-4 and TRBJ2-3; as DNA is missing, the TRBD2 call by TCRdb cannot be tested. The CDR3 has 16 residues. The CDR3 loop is CASSLYATSGGNTQYF.

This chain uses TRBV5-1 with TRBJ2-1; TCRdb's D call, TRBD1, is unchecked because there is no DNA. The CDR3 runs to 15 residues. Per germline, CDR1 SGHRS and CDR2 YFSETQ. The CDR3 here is CASSPGDRAYNEQFF.

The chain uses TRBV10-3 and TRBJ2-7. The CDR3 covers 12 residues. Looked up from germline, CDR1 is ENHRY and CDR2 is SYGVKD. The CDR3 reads CAISDSSYEQYF.

CDR3 protein: CASSKWTGGRDSNQPQHF. V gene TRBV6-6 combines with J gene TRBJ1-5; TCRdb's D gene call, TRBD1, goes unchecked for lack of DNA. CDR3 length: 18 residues. From germline, CDR1 is MNHNY and CDR2 SVGAGI (reference sequence).

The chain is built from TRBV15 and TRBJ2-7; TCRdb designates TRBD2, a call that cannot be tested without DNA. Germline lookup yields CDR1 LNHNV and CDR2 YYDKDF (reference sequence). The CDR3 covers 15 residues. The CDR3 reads CATSRVRTLPDEQYF.

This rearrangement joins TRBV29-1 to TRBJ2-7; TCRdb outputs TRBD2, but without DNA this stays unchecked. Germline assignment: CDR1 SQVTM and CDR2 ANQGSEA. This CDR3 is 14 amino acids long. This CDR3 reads CSVDLGLAGGEQYF.

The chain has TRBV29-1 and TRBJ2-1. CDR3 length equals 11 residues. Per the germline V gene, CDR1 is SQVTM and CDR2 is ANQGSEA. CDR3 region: CSVERPVEQFF.

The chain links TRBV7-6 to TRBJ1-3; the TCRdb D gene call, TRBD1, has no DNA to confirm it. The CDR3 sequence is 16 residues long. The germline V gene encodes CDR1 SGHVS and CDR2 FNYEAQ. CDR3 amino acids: CASSKSRDSSGNTIYF.

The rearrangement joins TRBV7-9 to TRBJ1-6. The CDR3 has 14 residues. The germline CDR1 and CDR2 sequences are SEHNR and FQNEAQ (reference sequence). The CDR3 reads CASSLDSANSPLHF.

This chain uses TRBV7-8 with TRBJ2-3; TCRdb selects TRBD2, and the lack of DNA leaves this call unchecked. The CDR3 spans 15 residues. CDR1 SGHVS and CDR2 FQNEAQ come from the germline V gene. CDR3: CASRSTSGGLDTQYF.

The CDR3 sequence: CASSERQRNLPLHF. The J gene is TRBJ1-6, the V gene TRBV10-1. The CDR3 contains 14 residues. CDR1 is WNHNN, CDR2 SYGVQD, per germline (reference sequence).

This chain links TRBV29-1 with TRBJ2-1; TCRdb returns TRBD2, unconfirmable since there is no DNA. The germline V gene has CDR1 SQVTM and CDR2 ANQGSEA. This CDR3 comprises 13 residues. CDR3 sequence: CSVESPFSNEQFF.

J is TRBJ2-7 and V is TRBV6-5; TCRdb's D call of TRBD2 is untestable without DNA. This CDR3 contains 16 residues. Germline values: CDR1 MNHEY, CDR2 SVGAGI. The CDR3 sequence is CASSYHLAGGSYEQYF.

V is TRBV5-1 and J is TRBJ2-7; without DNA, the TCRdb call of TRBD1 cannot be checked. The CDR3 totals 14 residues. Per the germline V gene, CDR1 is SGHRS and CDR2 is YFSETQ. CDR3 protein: CASNRQGSTYEQYF.

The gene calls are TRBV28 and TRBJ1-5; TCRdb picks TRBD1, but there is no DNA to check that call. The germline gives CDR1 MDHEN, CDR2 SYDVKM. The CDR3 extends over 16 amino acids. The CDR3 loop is CASSRRGAYSNQPQHF.

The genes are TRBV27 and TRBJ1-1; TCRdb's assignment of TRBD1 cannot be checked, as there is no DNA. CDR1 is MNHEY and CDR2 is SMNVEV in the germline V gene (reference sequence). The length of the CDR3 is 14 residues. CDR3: CASSFFVGDTEAFF.

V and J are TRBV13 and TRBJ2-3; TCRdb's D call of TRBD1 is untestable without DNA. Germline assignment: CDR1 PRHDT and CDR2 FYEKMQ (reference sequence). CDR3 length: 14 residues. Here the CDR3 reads CASSPRRLTDTQYF.

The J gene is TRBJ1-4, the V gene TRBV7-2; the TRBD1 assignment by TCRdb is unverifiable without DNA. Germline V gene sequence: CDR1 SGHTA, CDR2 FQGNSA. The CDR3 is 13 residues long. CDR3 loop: CASSLGQDEKLFF.

The CDR3 loop is CASSLTDRAHEQYF. The V and J genes are TRBV7-9 and TRBJ2-7; TCRdb returns TRBD1, unconfirmable since there is no DNA. This CDR3 has 14 amino acids. From germline, CDR1 is SEHNR and CDR2 FQNEAQ (reference sequence).

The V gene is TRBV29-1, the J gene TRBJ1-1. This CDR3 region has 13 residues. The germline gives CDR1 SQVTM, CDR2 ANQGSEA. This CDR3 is CSASPGSGTEAFF.

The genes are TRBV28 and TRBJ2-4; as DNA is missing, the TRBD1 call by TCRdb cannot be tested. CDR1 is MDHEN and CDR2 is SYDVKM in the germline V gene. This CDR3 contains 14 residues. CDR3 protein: CASSEPGAKNIQYF.

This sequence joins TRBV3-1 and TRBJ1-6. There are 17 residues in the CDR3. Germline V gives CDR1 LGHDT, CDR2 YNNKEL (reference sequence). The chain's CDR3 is CASSQEGGGSYNSPLHF.

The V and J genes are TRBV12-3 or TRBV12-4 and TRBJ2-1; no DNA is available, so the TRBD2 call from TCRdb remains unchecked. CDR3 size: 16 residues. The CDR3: CASSLAPGLSINEQFF.

This chain's CDR3 is CASSQFPGYGYTF. This chain joins TRBV4-3 and TRBJ1-2; lacking DNA, the TRBD1 call made by TCRdb goes unchecked. Germline values: CDR1 LGHNA, CDR2 YSLEER. The CDR3 has 13 residues.

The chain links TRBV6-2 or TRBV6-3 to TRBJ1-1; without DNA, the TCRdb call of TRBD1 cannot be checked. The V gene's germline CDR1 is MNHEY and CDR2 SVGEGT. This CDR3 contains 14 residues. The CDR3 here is CASSYPETGPEAFF.

The CDR3 sequence is CSAIKPGQVSYEQYF. The chain recombines TRBV20-1 with TRBJ2-7; the TCRdb call, TRBD1, lacks DNA for checking. The CDR3 is 15 residues long. CDR1 and CDR2 (germline): DFQATT, SNEGSKA (reference sequence).

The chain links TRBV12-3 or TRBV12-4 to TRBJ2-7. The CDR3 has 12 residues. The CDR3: CASSTSSYEQYF.

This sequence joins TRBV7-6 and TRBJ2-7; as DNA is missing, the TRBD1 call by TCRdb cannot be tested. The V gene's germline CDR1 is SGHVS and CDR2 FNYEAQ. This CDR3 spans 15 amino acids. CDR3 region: CASSLSGGGIYEQYF.

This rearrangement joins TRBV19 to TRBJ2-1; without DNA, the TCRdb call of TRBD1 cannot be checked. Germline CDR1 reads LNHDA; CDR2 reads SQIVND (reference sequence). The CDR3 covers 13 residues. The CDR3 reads CASSISGVNEQFF.